The TCR beta chain described here comes from a study of vaccination and CD4 T cells after COVID-19. At the level of the study: Post-COVID draws came a median around 100 days after diagnosis (range 35 to 161).

Sample time point: late sampling 161 to 241 days after vaccination in a few convalescent patients. Regarding treatment: 10-day PBMC culture with coronavirus spike peptide pools or control peptides (ViraFEST assay). Peptide pools at approximately 11 ug/ml and IL-2 at 8.5 to 10 IU/ml were added to cultures of some 1.9 million PBMCs per well. The CDR3 has 13 residues. V was cut by 3 bases and J by 9 bases, with 15 bases left in between. CDR1 and CDR2 from the germline V gene are DFQATT and SNEGSKA (reference sequence). With the Oncomine TCR Beta short-read assay, DNA from cultured CD4+ T cells was sequenced. In TCRdb, the PCR reads were re-called with MiXCR into one record per CDR3 protein. In the table there are some 23,000 distinct CDR3 sequences, roughly 27% of which are singletons. Points on this clonotype: No antigen is known for it.

The input for sequencing was CD4+ T cells from blood, cultured in vitro, taken about 7 months after SARS-CoV-2 vaccination. This TCR came from a human donor who had recovered from COVID-19. The V gene is TRBV20-1, the J gene TRBJ2-1; no definite D call. The CDR3 is CSASGAGFGEQFF. Written as DNA, the CDR3 is TGCAGTGCTAGTGGTGCCGGGTTTGGTGAGCAGTTCTTC.